This TCR beta chain was recorded in a study of blood T cell repertoires in COVID-19. Assay used: immunoSEQ multiplex PCR; TCRdb lists only in-frame clones, some missing. The table shows approximately 250,000 clones, with approximately 80% occurring only once. Germline assignment: CDR1 SGHRS and CDR2 YFSETQ. The CDR3 extends over 14 amino acids. Between the trimmed V and J ends, which lost 0 bases and 7 bases, there was a span of 10 bases. Specimen: peripheral blood. This chain joins TRBV5-1 and TRBJ2-2; possibly TRBD2 for D (5 bases). This TCR was recovered from a woman aged 50 to 60 with acute or convalescent COVID-19. CDR3 nucleotides: TGCGCCAGCAGCTTGGGGGGAGATGGCGGGGAGCTGTTTTTT. Protein product: CASSLGGDGGELFF.